Following are 21 T cell receptor beta chains from one sample sequenced in a study of T cell responses to AZD1222 COVID-19 vaccine. Some clones are missing from TCRdb's copy, which holds only in-frame ones; the method was immunoSEQ multiplex PCR. Among more than 85,000 clones listed, roughly 83% were seen once. The input for sequencing was peripheral blood, taken on day 0 of AZD1222 vaccination. These receptors were collected from an adult in good health.

The rearrangement joins TRBV7-9 to TRBJ1-5, with D perhaps TRBD1 (5 bases). The CDR3 runs to 14 residues. CDR1 and CDR2 (germline): SEHNR, FQNEAQ (reference sequence). Trimming removed 5 bases at V and 9 bases at J, with 17 bases between. As DNA, the CDR3 is TGTGCCAGCAGCCCCGTAGACAGTCCCGGGCCCCAGCATTTT. Protein product: CASSPVDSPGPQHF.

This clone was counted a few times. The V gene is TRBV3-1 (or the pseudogene TRBV3-2), the J gene TRBJ1-5, with D tentatively TRBD1 (6 bases). The CDR3 extends over 14 amino acids. Trimming pared 5 bases from V and 9 bases from J, leaving 17 bases between. In germline, CDR1 is LGHDT, CDR2 YNNKEL (reference sequence). The CDR3 DNA sequence: TGTGCCAGCAGCGCCTACAGGGCGGGGGGGCCCCAGCATTTT. This translates into CASSAYRAGGPQHF.

This clone was seen just once. This sequence joins TRBV4-3 and TRBJ1-4, with D perhaps matching TRBD1 (6 bases). Trimming took off 0 bases at V and 8 bases at J, with 19 bases between the two ends. The CDR3 spans 17 residues. CDR1 and CDR2 from the germline V gene are LGHNA and YSLEER. CDR3 sequence: CASSQDTRGTQGEKLFF. CDR3 DNA: TGCGCCAGCAGCCAAGATACCCGGGGGACACAAGGCGAAAAACTGTTTTTT.

CDR3: CASSYRTTDSYEQYF. The CDR3 bases are TGCGCCAGCAGCTACCGCACGACTGACTCCTACGAGCAGTACTTC. The rearrangement links TRBV5-1 to TRBJ2-7; D is uncertain. From germline, CDR1 is SGHRS and CDR2 YFSETQ. Trimming shortened V by 3 bases and J by 0 bases, and 13 bases separated the two germline ends. CDR3 length equals 15 residues.

This chain joins TRBV7-3 and TRBJ1-1; possibly TRBD1 for D (5 bases). The CDR3 is 15 residues long. Trimming took off 1 base at V and 0 bases at J, with 9 bases between the two ends. Looked up from germline, CDR1 is SGHTA and CDR2 is FQGTGA. This CDR3 reads CASSLSGGLNTEAFF. Here the CDR3 DNA reads TGTGCCAGCAGCTTAAGTGGGGGATTGAACACTGAAGCTTTCTTT. The whole variable domain, remainder taken from reference TRBV7-3 and TRBJ1-1, is GAGVSQTPSNKVTEKGKYVELRCDPISGHTALYWYRQSLGQGPEFLIYFQGTGAADDSGLPNDRFFAVRPEGSVSTLKIQRTERGDSAVYLCASSLSGGLNTEAFFGQGTRLTVV.

The chain carries TRBV2 and TRBJ1-5; a possible D gene is TRBD1 (6 bases). V was cut by 6 bases and J by 6 bases, with 18 bases left in between. From germline, CDR1 is SNHLY and CDR2 FYNNEI. The CDR3 is 15 amino acids. CDR3 region: CASSSGGGRIQPQHF. DNA of the CDR3: TGTGCCAGCAGCTCTGGGGGGGGGCGCATTCAGCCCCAGCATTTT.

In its sample, this clone was seen once. This chain links TRBV4-1 with TRBJ2-1; 10 bases are a match to TRBD2. The trim removed 8 bases at V and 4 bases at J, leaving 5 bases unmatched. The CDR3 has 14 amino acids. Germline V gene lookup returns CDR1 MGHRA and CDR2 YSYEKL. The CDR3 coding sequence is TGCGCCAGCGGGTGGACTAGCGGTTACAATGAGCAGTTCTTC. Encoded protein: CASGWTSGYNEQFF.

The V call is TRBV4-1, the J call TRBJ1-3; 7 bases are a match to TRBD1. Germline trimming cut 2 bases from V and 3 bases from J; bases unmatched to any gene: 7. The CDR3 runs to 16 residues. The germline gives CDR1 MGHRA, CDR2 YSYEKL. The CDR3 loop reads CASSQSHRGLGNTIYF. The CDR3 DNA is TGCGCCAGCAGCCAATCTCACAGGGGACTTGGAAACACCATATATTTT.

V usage is TRBV7-2 and J usage is TRBJ2-2; the D is unclear. Germline-derived CDR1 and CDR2 are SGHTA and FQGNSA. V shed 3 bases and J shed 0 bases, with 8 bases lying between them. This CDR3 comprises 15 residues. Here the CDR3 DNA reads TGTGCCAGCAGCTTGTCGCCAGCGAACACCGGGGAGCTGTTTTTT. It codes for CASSLSPANTGELFF.

The table lists this clone with a few counts. The chain is built from TRBV19 and TRBJ1-1, with a tentative D call TRBD1 (6 bases). The CDR3 runs 14 residues. Trimming took 2 bases from V and 3 from J, leaving 10 bases between them. Germline V gene data show CDR1 as LNHDA and CDR2 as SQIVND (reference sequence). CDR3 bases: TGTGCCAGTAGTATAAAGACAGGCCACACTGAAGCTTTCTTT. It yields the protein CASSIKTGHTEAFF.

The chain recombines TRBV6-5 with TRBJ2-7, with D possibly matching TRBD1 (5 bases). CDR1 and CDR2 (germline): MNHEY, SVGAGI. With 2 bases removed from V and 0 bases from J, the gap between germline ends came to 8 bases. CDR3 length: 14 amino acids. The CDR3 sequence is CASSYARDSYEQYV. CDR3 sequence (DNA): TGTGCCAGCAGTTACGCCAGGGACTCCTACGAGCAGTACGTC.

This rearrangement joins TRBV5-4 to TRBJ2-5; possibly TRBD2 for D (6 bases). Germline V lookup: CDR1 SGHNT, CDR2 YYREEE (reference sequence). Trimming removed 2 bases at V and 2 bases at J, with 7 bases between. The CDR3 runs 13 residues. DNA for the CDR3: TGTGCCAGCAGCTTCCGGGGGCAAGAGACCCAGTACTTC. Translated, it gives CASSFRGQETQYF.

The rearrangement uses TRBV10-3 and TRBJ1-6; D uncertain. Germline lookup yields CDR1 ENHRY and CDR2 SYGVKD. Deletions cut 3 bases from V and 10 bases from J, with 7 bases between. There are 12 residues in the CDR3. CDR3 region: CAISEDASPLHF. For the CDR3, the DNA is TGTGCCATCAGTGAAGATGCGTCACCCCTCCACTTT.

This clone was counted between two and nine times. J is TRBJ1-2 and V is TRBV5-8; a possible D gene is TRBD1 (5 bases). Germline V gene data show CDR1 as SGHTS and CDR2 as YDEGEE. The CDR3 totals 15 residues. V was trimmed by 4 bases and J by 5 bases, leaving 18 bases between them. The CDR3 DNA follows: TGTGCCAGCAGCCCCAGGGATCAGGGCTCGTATGGCTACACCTTC. This gives the protein CASSPRDQGSYGYTF.

This sequence joins TRBV30 and TRBJ1-2, with TRBD1 matching 7 bases. The CDR3 covers 13 residues. Unmatched junction bases numbered 4, after V lost 5 bases and J lost 1 base. The germline gives CDR1 GTSNPN, CDR2 SVGIG (reference sequence). DNA of the CDR3: TGTGCCTGGGACTACAGGGGTAACTATGGCTACACCTTC. Residues: CAWDYRGNYGYTF.

The chain links TRBV18 to TRBJ2-1, with D hard to call. Trimming stripped 3 bases from V and 0 bases from J, with 18 bases between. Germline V lookup: CDR1 KGHSH, CDR2 LQKENI. This CDR3 region has 18 residues. The CDR3 loop reads CASSPRSASGSSYNEQFF. The DNA for the CDR3 is TGTGCCAGCTCACCCCGGTCGGCGTCGGGTAGCTCCTACAATGAGCAGTTCTTC.

As DNA, the CDR3 is TGTGCCAGCAGTCTGTTTAGGGGGGGTGAAGCTTTCTTT. Translated, it gives CASSLFRGGEAFF. This chain joins TRBV6-5 and TRBJ1-1, with D tentatively TRBD1 (6 bases). CDR3 length: 13 amino acids. Germline loops: CDR1 MNHEY, CDR2 SVGAGI. V lost 5 bases to trimming and J lost 7 bases, with 14 bases between them.

The rearrangement uses TRBV29-1 and TRBJ1-3; tentative D call: TRBD1 (5 bases). Trimming stripped 7 bases from V and 0 bases from J, with 10 bases between. CDR1 is SQVTM, CDR2 ANQGSEA, per germline. The CDR3 has 13 residues. In nucleotides, the CDR3 is TGCAGCGCCGGGACTTACTCTGGAAACACCATATATTTT. Translated, it gives CSAGTYSGNTIYF. Full variable domain (rest looked up from reference TRBV29-1 and TRBJ1-3): SAVISQKPSRDICQRGTSLTIQCQVDSQVTMMFWYRQQPGQSLTLIATANQGSEATYESGFVIDKFPISRPNLTFSTLTVSNMSPEDSSIYLCSAGTYSGNTIYFGEGSWLTVV.

The chain has TRBV28 and TRBJ1-3, with 7 bases aligning to TRBD1. The trim removed 6 bases at V and 5 bases at J, leaving 4 bases unmatched. Germline V gene data show CDR1 as MDHEN and CDR2 as SYDVKM. The CDR3 has 13 amino acids. The CDR3, as DNA: TGTGCCAGCAGCTTACAGGGGAGAAACACCATATATTTT. This codes for CASSLQGRNTIYF.

This clone was recorded a few times. This chain joins TRBV5-1 and TRBJ1-1; TRBD1 matches at 9 bases. The germline V gene has CDR1 SGHRS and CDR2 YFSETQ. The length of the CDR3 is 15 residues. With 0 bases clipped from V and 4 bases from J, the junction kept 4 bases outside the gene matches. CDR3 protein: CASSLAATGGTEAFF. Written as DNA, the CDR3 is TGCGCCAGCAGCTTGGCAGCGACAGGGGGCACTGAAGCTTTCTTT.

The V call is TRBV11-3, the J call TRBJ2-1; 9 nucleotides align to TRBD2. Germline V gene data show CDR1 as SGHNT and CDR2 as YENEEA. The CDR3 runs to 14 residues. V lost 5 bases to trimming and J lost 6 bases; unmatched junction nucleotides: 5. CDR3 sequence reads: CASSRGLASNEQFF. The CDR3, as DNA: TGTGCCAGCAGCCGGGGACTAGCCAGCAATGAGCAGTTCTTC.